A single sample is the source of the 32 T cell receptor beta chains below, sequenced in a study of T cells in Graves' hyperthyroidism and ophthalmopathy. Amplified TCR beta CDR3 regions derived from RNA transcripts. Using the HTBI primer set, a first-round RT-PCR was run on the TCR CDR3. TCRdb ran MiXCR on the multiplex PCR reads and lists one entry per CDR3 protein. The sample has about half a million distinct CDR3 sequences, more than 15% seen once. Sequencing was performed on blood. All receptors derive from a woman aged 30 to 39 with Graves' ophthalmopathy.

On this clonotype itself: The junction and the germline gene differ at one end; a read error may be behind it. The chain couples TRBV12-3 or TRBV12-4 to TRBJ2-1; D ambiguous. This CDR3 spans 13 amino acids. The CDR3 DNA reads TGTGCCAGCAGTCTTCCAGAGTATAATGAGCGGTTCTTC. Protein sequence: CASSLPEYNERFF.

Ten or more counts support this clonotype. The chain couples TRBV28 to TRBJ2-7; no firm D call. Germline V CDR1 and CDR2: MDHEN, SYDVKM. Deletions cut 6 bases from V and 2 bases from J, with 26 bases between. This CDR3 is 18 amino acids long. CDR3 sequence reads: CASSPDNIWAGAPYEQYF. CDR3 nucleotides: TGTGCCAGCAGCCCTGACAACATCTGGGCCGGCGCACCCTACGAGCAGTACTTC.

This clonotype was recorded many times. The chain couples TRBV28 to TRBJ2-7; 7 bases fit TRBD2. The CDR3 is made up of 14 amino acids. Germline V gene data show CDR1 as MDHEN and CDR2 as SYDVKM. V lost 5 bases and J lost 2; bases outside the gene matches: 6. This CDR3 reads CASSPAGVTYEQYF. CDR3 in DNA: TGTGCCAGCAGTCCCGCGGGGGTGACCTACGAGCAGTACTTC.

In this sample, this clonotype turned up many times. The genes are TRBV30 and TRBJ1-2; D gene unclear. The germline V and J ends were trimmed by 4 bases and 0 bases, with 9 bases remaining between them. The CDR3 totals 13 residues. CDR1 and CDR2 (germline): GTSNPN, SVGIG (reference sequence). CDR3 in amino acids: CAWTAPANYGYTF. Here the CDR3 DNA reads TGTGCCTGGACAGCTCCAGCTAACTATGGCTACACCTTC.

The chain is built from TRBV20-1 and TRBJ2-2; D remains ambiguous. The CDR3 runs to 13 residues. The germline V gene has CDR1 DFQATT and CDR2 SNEGSKA (reference sequence). The V gene lost 0 bases and the J gene lost 6 bases, with 8 bases spanning the gap. This chain's CDR3 is CSARDQLAGELFF. The CDR3 bases are TGCAGTGCTAGAGATCAGCTGGCCGGGGAGCTGTTTTTT.

This rearrangement joins TRBV27 to TRBJ2-5; 8 bases map to TRBD2. V dropped 2 bases and J dropped 5; count of bases not matched to a gene: 10. The CDR3 totals 16 residues. Germline assignment: CDR1 MNHEY and CDR2 SMNVEV (reference sequence). DNA of the CDR3: TGTGCCAGCAGTTTAAATAGCGGGGTATTTGGTGAGACCCAGTACTTC. Encoded protein: CASSLNSGVFGETQYF.

This clonotype was detected ten times or more. This chain connects TRBV2 to TRBJ2-3; 13 bases agree with TRBD2. V gave up 6 bases and J gave up 0 bases; unmatched junction bases: 12. Germline V gene sequence: CDR1 SNHLY, CDR2 FYNNEI. The CDR3 is 19 amino acids. The CDR3 bases are TGTGCCAGCAGCCCCAAACCCCCGGGACTAGCGGGAAGCACAGATACGCAGTATTTT. It translates to CASSPKPPGLAGSTDTQYF. Drawing the rest from reference TRBV2 and TRBJ2-3, the complete variable domain is EPEVTQTPSHQVTQMGQEVILRCVPISNHLYFYWYRQILGQKVEFLVSFYNNEISEKSEIFDDQFSVERPDGSNFTLKIRSTKLEDSAMYFCASSPKPPGLAGSTDTQYFGPGTRLTVL.

This clonotype has just a few counts. The chain uses TRBV7-8 and TRBJ2-1; 7 bases map to TRBD1. The trim removed 5 bases at V and 6 bases at J, leaving 7 bases unmatched. The CDR3 extends over 14 amino acids. CDR1 SGHVS and CDR2 FQNEAQ come from the germline V gene. DNA of the CDR3: TGTGCCAGCAGCGCACCGGGACAGACCAATGAGCAGTTCTTC. It codes for CASSAPGQTNEQFF.

This sequence joins TRBV9 and TRBJ2-7; 10 bases align to TRBD2. V dropped 3 bases and J dropped 7; count of bases not matched to a gene: 10. There are 15 residues in the CDR3. CDR1 is SGDLS, CDR2 YYNGEE, per germline. CDR3 coding DNA: TGTGCCAGCAGCGCTACTCTAGCGGGAGCCGGGGAGCAGTACTTC. The encoded protein is CASSATLAGAGEQYF. Filled out from reference TRBV9 and TRBJ2-7, the complete variable domain reads DSGVTQTPKHLITATGQRVTLRCSPRSGDLSVYWYQQSLDQGLQFLIQYYNGEERAKGNILERFSAQQFPDLHSELNLSSLELGDSALYFCASSATLAGAGEQYFGPGTRLTVT.

A note on this clonotype: One base away lies a much larger clone, so this may be a sequencing read error. The chain couples TRBV27 to TRBJ2-1, with D unresolved. Germline V CDR1 and CDR2: MNHEY, SMNVEV (reference sequence). CDR3 size: 16 residues. V was cut by 5 bases and J by 0 bases, with 14 bases left in between. In DNA form, the CDR3 reads TGTGCCAGCAGTGATTCAGACGCAAGCTCCTACAATGAGCAGTTCTTC. Amino acid sequence: CASSDSDASSYNEQFF.

Ten or more counts support this clonotype. The gene calls are TRBV30 and TRBJ1-5, with D unresolved. Trimming pared 0 bases from V and 9 bases from J, leaving 12 bases between. CDR3 length equals 13 residues. CDR1 and CDR2 from the germline V gene are GTSNPN and SVGIG (reference sequence). As DNA, the CDR3 is TGTGCCTGGAGTGTAAGCGAGTCCGGGCCCCAGCATTTT. It is translated as CAWSVSESGPQHF.

This clonotype appeared many times. The rearrangement uses TRBV6-2 or TRBV6-3 and TRBJ1-5, with TRBD1 matching 10 bases. Germline V gene lookup returns CDR1 MNHEY and CDR2 SVGEGT. CDR3 length: 16 amino acids. J gave up 2 bases and V 6 bases, and 7 bases lay outside the gene matches. The DNA for the CDR3 is TGTGCCAGCAGGATGACAGGGGGCGAAGGCAATCAGCCCCAGCATTTT. This sequence encodes CASRMTGGEGNQPQHF.

This clonotype was detected ten times or more. The rearrangement joins TRBV20-1 to TRBJ2-1; possible D gene TRBD2, 6 bases. The CDR3 has 12 amino acids. Trimming shortened V by 5 bases and J by 4 bases, and 9 bases separated the two germline ends. In germline, CDR1 is DFQATT, CDR2 SNEGSKA (reference sequence). CDR3 DNA sequence: TGCAGTGCTTACAGCGGGTACAATGAGCAGTTCTTC. Translation gives CSAYSGYNEQFF.

The V call is TRBV2, the J call TRBJ2-7, with TRBD1 matching 11 bases. Germline CDR1 reads SNHLY; CDR2 reads FYNNEI. J gave up 10 bases and V 4 bases, and 15 bases lay outside the gene matches. The CDR3 runs to 16 residues. This chain's CDR3 is CASSVTSVGQGVEQYF. As DNA, the CDR3 is TGTGCCAGCAGTGTTACCTCGGTGGGACAGGGGGTAGAACAGTACTTC.

This clonotype was seen repeatedly, ten times or more. V usage is TRBV18 and J usage is TRBJ1-4; 7 nucleotides agree with TRBD1. CDR3 size: 16 residues. Germline CDR1 and CDR2: KGHSH and LQKENI. With V trimmed by 4 bases and J by 2 bases, 7 bases remained unmatched. The CDR3 DNA sequence: TGTGCCAGCTCACGACAGGGTCTAGAGACTAATGAAAAACTGTTTTTT. Translating it yields CASSRQGLETNEKLFF. The variable domain in full, with the rest retrieved from reference TRBV18 and TRBJ1-4, is NAGVMQNPRHLVRRRGQEARLRCSPMKGHSHVYWYRQLPEEGLKFMVYLQKENIIDESGMPKERFSAEFPKEGPSILRIQQVVRGDSAAYFCASSRQGLETNEKLFFGSGTQLSVL.

This clonotype turned up a few times. The chain combines TRBV19 with TRBJ2-7; perhaps TRBD1 as D (5 bases). The ends were cut back, 3 bases at V and 3 bases at J, with 12 bases in the middle. Germline CDR1 reads LNHDA; CDR2 reads SQIVND (reference sequence). The CDR3 spans 14 residues. CDR3 nucleotide sequence: TGTGCCAGTAGTATGCAGGGCTTTTTCTACGAGCAGTACTTC. Protein product: CASSMQGFFYEQYF.

This clonotype occurred many times. This chain links TRBV9 with TRBJ1-1, with unresolved D. The V gene lost 0 bases and the J gene lost 1 base, with 7 bases spanning the gap. This CDR3 is built from 14 residues. Germline CDR1 and CDR2: SGDLS and YYNGEE. The CDR3 DNA follows: TGTGCCAGCAGCGTAGAATCGGCGAACACTGAAGCTTTCTTT. Translating it yields CASSVESANTEAFF.

The rearrangement uses TRBV15 and TRBJ2-1; the match to TRBD2 covers 10 bases. With 0 bases clipped from V and 10 bases from J, the junction kept 9 bases outside the gene matches. Germline loops: CDR1 LNHNV, CDR2 YYDKDF (reference sequence). CDR3 length: 16 residues. In nucleotides, the CDR3 is TGTGCCACCAGCAGAGATTCGAGCGGGAGGGCCGGGGAGCAGTTCTTC. Protein: CATSRDSSGRAGEQFF.

A few counts support this clonotype. The germline gene is not matched at one end of the junction; a read error may be the cause. V usage is TRBV12-3 or TRBV12-4 and J usage is TRBJ2-3; D perhaps matches TRBD1 (5 bases). This CDR3 comprises 13 residues. CDR3 residues: CASSPDSTHTQYF. CDR3 nucleotides: TGTGCCAGCAGCCCCGACAGCACACATACGCAGTATTTT.

The chain is built from TRBV6-2 or TRBV6-3 and TRBJ2-7, with D possibly being TRBD2 (5 bases). There are 14 residues in the CDR3. V was clipped by 5 bases and J by 2 bases, with 13 bases between them. Germline V CDR1 and CDR2: MNHEY, SVGEGT. CDR3 region: CASSASGIPYEQYF. CDR3 bases: TGTGCCAGCAGTGCCTCGGGGATCCCCTACGAGCAGTACTTC.

In this sample, this clonotype turned up a few times. The rearrangement joins TRBV5-6 to TRBJ2-2; 8 bases line up with TRBD2. CDR1 SGHDT and CDR2 YYEEEE come from the germline V gene. This CDR3 region has 15 residues. V gave up 1 base and J gave up 6 bases; unmatched junction bases: 5. In nucleotides, the CDR3 is TGTGCCAGCAGCTTGAGCGGGAGTATCGCCGGGGAGCTGTTTTTT. It specifies CASSLSGSIAGELFF.

The rearrangement joins TRBV6-2 or TRBV6-3 to TRBJ2-1; no clear D. Between the trimmed V and J ends, which lost 0 bases and 4 bases, there was a span of 13 bases. The V gene's germline CDR1 is MNHEY and CDR2 SVGEGT. The CDR3 has 16 amino acids. The CDR3 loop reads CASSYSDLKVYNEQFF. The CDR3 DNA reads TGTGCCAGCAGTTACTCCGACCTGAAGGTGTACAATGAGCAGTTCTTC.

The chain couples TRBV9 to TRBJ2-2, with TRBD1 as a possible D gene (5 bases). This CDR3 region has 12 residues. The V and J ends lost 5 bases and 8 bases respectively, with 10 bases between them. Germline V gene sequence: CDR1 SGDLS, CDR2 YYNGEE. CDR3 DNA: TGTGCCAGCAGTCGGACACCAGGGGAGCTGTTTTTT. This translates into CASSRTPGELFF.

This clonotype was detected ten times or more. This sequence joins TRBV28 and TRBJ2-1; possibly TRBD2 for D (6 bases). CDR1 is MDHEN and CDR2 is SYDVKM in the germline V gene. V lost 2 bases and J 0 bases, leaving 8 bases between the germline ends. CDR3 size: 15 residues. The DNA of the CDR3 is TGTGCCAGCAGTTTAAATAGCGGCTCCTACAATGAGCAGTTCTTC. Translated: CASSLNSGSYNEQFF.

In this sample, this clonotype turned up many times. The chain is built from TRBV27 and TRBJ2-2, with a possible D match to TRBD2 (7 bases). CDR1 and CDR2 (germline): MNHEY, SMNVEV (reference sequence). Trimming shortened V by 7 bases and J by 3 bases, and 24 bases separated the two germline ends. This CDR3 is 18 amino acids long. This chain's CDR3 is CASTLQGGARWDTGELFF. The CDR3 DNA reads TGTGCCAGCACCCTTCAAGGGGGGGCACGATGGGACACCGGGGAGCTGTTTTTT.

This clonotype was seen at least ten times. The rearrangement joins TRBV28 to TRBJ2-1, with a tentative D call TRBD2 (7 bases). The germline gives CDR1 MDHEN, CDR2 SYDVKM. V was pared by 3 bases and J by 0 bases, with 12 bases between. The CDR3 totals 16 residues. Here the CDR3 reads CASSLGGAISYNEQFF. The CDR3 region has the DNA TGTGCCAGCAGTTTGGGGGGGGCAATCTCCTACAATGAGCAGTTCTTC. Full variable domain (missing parts from reference TRBV28 and TRBJ2-1): DVKVTQSSRYLVKRTGEKVFLECVQDMDHENMFWYRQDPGLGLRLIYFSYDVKMKEKGDIPEGYSVSREKKERFSLILESASTNQTSMYLCASSLGGAISYNEQFFGPGTRLTVL.

This clonotype was recorded at least ten times. The chain uses TRBV12-3 or TRBV12-4 and TRBJ2-7, with no clear D. The V gene lost 2 bases and the J gene lost 2 bases, with 13 bases spanning the gap. The CDR3 is 15 residues long. CDR3 DNA sequence: TGTGCCAGCAGTTTACGTGACCCTGGCCCCTACGAGCAGTACTTC. This translates into CASSLRDPGPYEQYF.

This clonotype was counted at least ten times. This rearrangement joins TRBV14 to TRBJ2-1, with 9 bases lining up with TRBD2. The CDR3 extends over 17 amino acids. CDR1 is SGHDN and CDR2 is FVKESK in the germline V gene. The V gene end was trimmed by 3 bases and the J gene end by 5 bases; junction bases not matched to a gene: 11. The CDR3 DNA reads as TGTGCCAGCAGCCACGATCACCTAGCGGGAACTAACAATGAGCAGTTCTTC. The encoded protein is CASSHDHLAGTNNEQFF.

This clonotype showed up just a few times. The rearrangement links TRBV7-9 to TRBJ1-2; a weak D match, TRBD1 (5 bases). From germline, CDR1 is SEHNR and CDR2 FQNEAQ (reference sequence). The V and J ends lost 3 bases and 0 bases respectively, with 17 bases between them. This CDR3 region has 17 residues. CDR3 bases: TGTGCCAGCAGCTTTGGGGCCTCGCGACTAGCTAACTATGGCTACACCTTC. Its protein product is CASSFGASRLANYGYTF.

The table lists this clonotype with many counts. The chain carries TRBV6-1 and TRBJ2-7; TRBD2 might be the D (5 bases). The germline V gene has CDR1 MNHNS and CDR2 SASEGT. V lost 7 bases, J lost 0 bases, and 7 bases lay in between. CDR3 length: 12 residues. The CDR3 nucleotides are TGTGCCAGCACGGGAAGCTCCTACGAGCAGTACTTC. Its translation is CASTGSSYEQYF.

This clonotype occurred many times. The chain uses TRBV5-1 and TRBJ1-1; D unclear. This CDR3 is built from 14 residues. Looked up from germline, CDR1 is SGHRS and CDR2 is YFSETQ. V was shortened by 1 base and J by 3 bases, with 10 bases between the two germline ends. The CDR3 spells CASSLLTADTEAFF. In DNA form, the CDR3 reads TGCGCCAGCAGCTTGTTAACGGCGGACACTGAAGCTTTCTTT.

V and J are TRBV19 and TRBJ1-4; D gene unclear. V was clipped by 6 bases and J by 8 bases, with 19 bases between them. The CDR3 runs to 15 residues. In germline, CDR1 is LNHDA, CDR2 SQIVND (reference sequence). In nucleotides, the CDR3 is TGTGCCAGTAGAAGGCCGGGTCGGGCGAGCGAAAAACTGTTTTTT. The encoded protein is CASRRPGRASEKLFF.